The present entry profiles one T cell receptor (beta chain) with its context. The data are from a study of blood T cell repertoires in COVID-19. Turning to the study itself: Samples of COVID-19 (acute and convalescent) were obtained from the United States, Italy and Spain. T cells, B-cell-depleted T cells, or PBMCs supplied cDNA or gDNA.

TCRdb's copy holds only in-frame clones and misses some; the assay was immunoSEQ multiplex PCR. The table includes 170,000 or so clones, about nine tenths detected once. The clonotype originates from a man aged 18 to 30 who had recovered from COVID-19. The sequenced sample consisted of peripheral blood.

In DNA, the CDR3 is TGTGCCAGCAATGGACAGCTGAACACTGAAGCTTTCTTT. The encoded protein is CASNGQLNTEAFF. The V call is TRBV2, the J call TRBJ1-1; the D gene is possibly TRBD1 (6 bases). V shed 7 bases and J shed 0 bases, with 9 bases lying between them. Germline CDR1 and CDR2: SNHLY and FYNNEI. The CDR3 extends over 13 amino acids.